The rows below give T cell receptor beta chains drawn from one sample of a study of blood T cell repertoires in COVID-19. The data were produced by immunoSEQ multiplex PCR, yet TCRdb's version contains in-frame clones alone and is incomplete. The profile shows about 150,000 clones, roughly 78% of them singletons. Specimen: peripheral blood. The source of these receptors is a human donor with acute or convalescent COVID-19. The donor label of this sample is uncertain. Both conserved end residues are part of each CDR3. The D gene is left open where the match is weak. Size tells how often a clone was seen (once, few, many) or the class of an expanded clone, and some rows leave it out.

j_call d_call v_call clone_size cdr3_aa cdr3_nt
TRBJ2-2 NA TRBV5-4 once CASSLGGGPGELFF TGTGCCAGCAGCCTCGGCGGGGGCCCCGGGGAGCTGTTTTTT
TRBJ2-1 NA TRBV10-1 NA CASSESQIRGNEQFF TGCGCCAGCAGTGAGTCCCAGATCCGAGGGAATGAGCAGTTCTTC
TRBJ2-7 TRBD1 TRBV2 NA CASSGSRDRAITYEQYF TGTGCCAGCAGCGGGTCCCGGGACAGGGCTATCACCTACGAGCAGTACTTC
TRBJ2-1 TRBD1 TRBV6-4 NA CASSSDRGVDGEQFF TGTGCCAGCAGTTCAGACAGGGGGGTCGATGGGGAGCAGTTCTTC
TRBJ2-2 NA TRBV29-1 few CSVGGQAFAGGELFF TGCAGCGTTGGCGGGCAGGCTTTTGCTGGCGGGGAGCTGTTTTTT
TRBJ2-7 NA TRBV7-6 NA CASSLAPIYEQYF TGTGCCAGCAGCTTAGCCCCCATTTACGAGCAGTACTTC
TRBJ1-2 NA TRBV27 NA CASSSSDRGGSNYGYTF NA
TRBJ2-3 TRBD1 TRBV6-1 NA CASSDIGTGGDTQYF TGTGCCAGCAGTGATATAGGGACAGGAGGGGATACGCAGTATTTT
TRBJ2-1 TRBD2 TRBV19 NA CASSPIRTSGVLNEQFF TGTGCCAGTAGTCCAATCCGGACTAGCGGGGTCTTAAATGAGCAGTTCTTC
TRBJ1-2 TRBD1 TRBV3-1/TRBV3-2 NA CASSQSGGGGGYTF TGTGCCAGCAGCCAGTCAGGGGGCGGCGGAGGCTACACCTTC
TRBJ2-3 NA TRBV15 NA CATSPFRLGSTDTQYF TGTGCCACCAGCCCTTTCCGGCTAGGAAGCACAGATACGCAGTATTTT
TRBJ1-1 NA TRBV5-1 NA CASSLGLQNTEAFF TGCGCCAGCAGCTTGGGACTCCAGAACACTGAAGCTTTCTTT
TRBJ2-3 NA TRBV12-5 NA CASGKDRPSTDTQYF TGTGCTAGTGGTAAGGACAGACCGAGCACAGATACGCAGTATTTT
TRBJ2-5 TRBD2 TRBV11-3 NA CASSLVGTRGQETQYF TGTGCCAGCAGCTTAGTCGGGACTAGGGGACAAGAGACCCAGTACTTC
TRBJ1-2 NA TRBV10-1 few CASSRDGSGYTF TGCGCCAGCAGCCGGGATGGATCTGGCTACACCTTC
TRBJ1-3 NA TRBV19 once CASSLTGLSSGNTIYF TGTGCCAGTAGCCTGACAGGTCTCAGCTCTGGAAACACCATATATTTT
TRBJ1-1 NA TRBV18 NA CASSLTRAGTTNTEAFF TGTGCCAGCTCACTCACCAGAGCCGGGACAACGAACACTGAAGCTTTCTTT
TRBJ2-4 NA TRBV7-9 few CAGEEVGRQNIQYF TGTGCCGGTGAGGAGGTAGGAAGGCAAAACATTCAGTACTTC
TRBJ2-3 TRBD1 TRBV5-4 NA CATRGRQGGTDTQYF TGTGCCACCAGGGGCCGCCAGGGGGGCACAGATACGCAGTATTTT
TRBJ2-1 NA TRBV7-9 NA CASSFAGSRHNEQFF TGTGCCAGCAGCTTTGCCGGATCGCGGCACAATGAGCAGTTCTTC
TRBJ1-2 TRBD1 TRBV27 few CASSDRGSNYGYTF TGTGCCAGCAGTGACAGGGGGTCGAACTATGGCTACACCTTC
TRBJ1-1 NA TRBV5-1 NA CASSLRENTEAFF TGCGCCAGCAGCTTGAGAGAAAACACTGAAGCTTTCTTT
TRBJ2-1 TRBD1 TRBV6-9 NA CASKPGSGQRPNEQFF TGTGCCAGCAAACCGGGATCGGGACAGCGTCCTAATGAGCAGTTCTTC
TRBJ2-7 TRBD1 TRBV3-1/TRBV3-2 NA CASSQGQGSYEQYF TGTGCCAGCAGCCAAGGACAGGGTTCCTACGAGCAGTACTTC
TRBJ2-1 NA TRBV11-2 NA CASSLTVRQFF TGTGCCAGCAGCCTCACAGTCAGGCAGTTCTTC
TRBJ2-1 TRBD1 TRBV7-2 NA CASSPGQAYNEQFF TGTGCCAGCAGCCCCGGACAGGCCTACAATGAGCAGTTCTTC